The 16 T cell receptor beta chains listed next were all sequenced from one sample in a study of response to subunit inactivated influenza vaccine. TCRdb reanalysed the RT-PCR reads using MiXCR and keeps one entry per CDR3 protein. Of about 520,000 distinct CDR3 sequences listed, roughly 7.9% were seen once; the top ten hold around 13%. The specimen was PBMCs from blood, collected around 25 months after vaccination. The receptors here all came from a man aged 50 to 69 who received an inactivated influenza vaccine.

A few counts support this clonotype. As DNA, the CDR3 is TGTGCCACCAGTGAACCCCAGGCAGAGACCCAGTACTTC. This encodes CATSEPQAETQYF. This sequence joins TRBV24-1 and TRBJ2-5; D ambiguous. The CDR3 contains 13 residues. Germline-derived CDR1 and CDR2 are KGHDR and SFDVKD. V was clipped by 4 bases and J by 4 bases, with 9 bases between them.

The J gene is TRBJ2-1, the V gene TRBV6-5; D uncertain. V was trimmed by 0 bases and J by 1 base, leaving 7 bases between them. This CDR3 has 15 residues. Germline V CDR1 and CDR2: MNHEY, SVGAGI. The CDR3 sequence: CASSYSLRSYNEQFF. CDR3 bases: TGTGCCAGCAGTTACTCTCTGAGATCCTACAATGAGCAGTTCTTC.

This clonotype was detected many times. The rearrangement joins TRBV28 to TRBJ2-1; 7 positions match TRBD1. Germline V gene sequence: CDR1 MDHEN, CDR2 SYDVKM. J lost 7 bases, V lost 0 bases, and 3 bases had no gene match. The CDR3 spans 14 residues. The CDR3 loop reads CASSLWTGTNEQFF. The CDR3 DNA reads TGTGCCAGCAGTTTATGGACAGGGACAAATGAGCAGTTCTTC.

This clonotype has a count of ten or more. The rearrangement joins TRBV7-9 to TRBJ2-3, with 7 nucleotides matching TRBD2. The CDR3 is 16 amino acids. V lost 10 bases, J lost 5 bases, and 18 bases stayed unmatched. In germline, CDR1 is SEHNR, CDR2 FQNEAQ (reference sequence). CDR3 nucleotide sequence: TGTGCCACCCAGGGAGCGGGAAGAGTGGTGGGAGATACGCAGTATTTT. Protein product: CATQGAGRVVGDTQYF.

The V and J genes are TRBV5-1 and TRBJ1-2; 7 nucleotides agree with TRBD1. This CDR3 spans 14 amino acids. The ends lost 1 base at V and 6 bases at J; junction bases unmatched: 6. Germline assignment: CDR1 SGHRS and CDR2 YFSETQ. Here the CDR3 DNA reads TGCGCCAGCAGCTTGCGGAGTACAGGGGATGGCTACACCTTC. Its translation: CASSLRSTGDGYTF.

This clonotype showed up just a few times. The rearrangement uses TRBV15 and TRBJ1-4; TRBD1 matches at 7 bases. This CDR3 spans 16 amino acids. The V gene's germline CDR1 is LNHNV and CDR2 YYDKDF (reference sequence). V was clipped by 1 base and J by 8 bases; unmatched bases: 10. This CDR3 reads CATSRAIGQAQEKLFF. The CDR3 DNA reads TGTGCCACCAGCAGAGCCATCGGACAGGCCCAGGAAAAACTGTTTTTT. The full variable domain, with the rest looked up from reference TRBV15 and TRBJ1-4, is DAMVIQNPRYQVTQFGKPVTLSCSQTLNHNVMYWYQQKSSQAPKLLFHYYDKDFNNEADTPDNFQSRRPNTSFCFLDIRSPGLGDTAMYLCATSRAIGQAQEKLFFGSGTQLSVL.

V and J are TRBV7-9 and TRBJ2-6; D is perhaps TRBD1 or TRBD2 (5 bases each). CDR3 length: 16 amino acids. CDR1 and CDR2 from the germline V gene are SEHNR and FQNEAQ (reference sequence). V lost 2 bases to trimming and J lost 0 bases, with 8 bases between them. Here the CDR3 DNA reads TGTGCCAGCAGCTTAATGGGGGTCTCTGGGGCCAACGTCCTGACTTTC. It yields the protein CASSLMGVSGANVLTF.

This clonotype turned up a few times. The chain uses TRBV7-9 and TRBJ2-6; D unclear. Germline CDR1 and CDR2: SEHNR and FQNEAQ (reference sequence). This CDR3 region has 15 residues. V lost 5 bases and J lost 0, with 8 bases in between. CDR3 nucleotides: TGTGCCAGCAGCACTCTACGCTCTGGGGCCAACGTCCTGACTTTC. Protein product: CASSTLRSGANVLTF.

This clonotype was counted ten times or more. J is TRBJ2-2 and V is TRBV12-3 or TRBV12-4; D is perhaps TRBD1 (5 bases). V lost 8 bases and J lost 1, with 11 bases in between. This CDR3 contains 14 residues. CDR3 region: CASGASRNTGELFF. The DNA for the CDR3 is TGTGCCAGCGGGGCGAGTAGGAACACCGGGGAGCTGTTTTTT.

CDR3 sequence reads: CASSPLARSSYEQYF. The CDR3 coding sequence is TGTGCCAGCAGCCCCCTAGCGCGGAGCTCCTACGAGCAGTACTTC. The rearrangement links TRBV7-2 to TRBJ2-7; a possible D gene is TRBD2 (6 bases). Germline-derived CDR1 and CDR2 are SGHTA and FQGNSA. V was shortened by 5 bases and J by 0 bases, with 14 bases between the two germline ends. The CDR3 covers 15 residues.

This clonotype showed up just a few times. The rearrangement links TRBV6-1 to TRBJ2-5, with TRBD2 matching 7 bases. Per germline, CDR1 MNHNS and CDR2 SASEGT. This CDR3 comprises 14 residues. With V trimmed by 5 bases and J by 2 bases, 5 bases remained unmatched. The DNA for the CDR3 is TGTGCCAGCAGTAAGACTAGCACTCAAGAGACCCAGTACTTC. Protein: CASSKTSTQETQYF.

As to this clonotype: The junction departs from germline at one end; a sequencing error may be responsible. CDR3 region: CSAPSGSYTDTQFF. The CDR3 DNA sequence: TGCAGCGCACCTAGCGGGAGTTACACAGATACGCAGTTTTTT. The rearrangement uses TRBV29-1 and TRBJ2-3; 10 bases line up with TRBD2. CDR1 and CDR2 from the germline V gene are SQVTM and ANQGSEA. There are 14 residues in the CDR3.

The chain uses TRBV4-2 and TRBJ1-6; 7 bases are a match to TRBD1. Germline V gene lookup returns CDR1 LGHNA and CDR2 YNFKEQ. After removal of 2 bases from V and 10 bases from J, the junction contained 2 bases not matched to a gene. This CDR3 has 13 residues. The CDR3 spells CASSQHRGSPLHF. CDR3 DNA sequence: TGTGCCAGCAGCCAACACAGGGGATCACCCCTCCACTTT.

The chain employs TRBV6-2 or TRBV6-3 and TRBJ2-5; a weak D match, TRBD2 (6 bases). In germline, CDR1 is MNHEY, CDR2 SVGEGT. V gave up 2 bases and J gave up 5 bases, with 9 bases separating them. CDR3 length equals 13 residues. The DNA of the CDR3 is TGTGCCAGCAGTTACGTAGGAGGGGAGACCCAGTACTTC. Protein product: CASSYVGGETQYF.

This clonotype was recorded a few times. The chain carries TRBV12-3 or TRBV12-4 and TRBJ2-3; 8 bases match TRBD1. Unmatched junction bases numbered 4, after V lost 6 bases and J lost 2 bases. This CDR3 is built from 14 residues. The CDR3 protein is CASRKDRATDTQYF. CDR3 nucleotides: TGTGCCAGCAGAAAGGACAGGGCCACAGATACGCAGTATTTT.

This clonotype was found a few times. The V call is TRBV20-1, the J call TRBJ1-5; D may be TRBD1 (5 bases). The CDR3 has 13 residues. V gave up 2 bases and J gave up 6 bases, with 11 bases separating them. Germline V gene sequence: CDR1 DFQATT, CDR2 SNEGSKA (reference sequence). CDR3 nucleotides: TGCAGTGCTAGATCCGGGACCTTTCAGCCCCAGCATTTT. Translated: CSARSGTFQPQHF.